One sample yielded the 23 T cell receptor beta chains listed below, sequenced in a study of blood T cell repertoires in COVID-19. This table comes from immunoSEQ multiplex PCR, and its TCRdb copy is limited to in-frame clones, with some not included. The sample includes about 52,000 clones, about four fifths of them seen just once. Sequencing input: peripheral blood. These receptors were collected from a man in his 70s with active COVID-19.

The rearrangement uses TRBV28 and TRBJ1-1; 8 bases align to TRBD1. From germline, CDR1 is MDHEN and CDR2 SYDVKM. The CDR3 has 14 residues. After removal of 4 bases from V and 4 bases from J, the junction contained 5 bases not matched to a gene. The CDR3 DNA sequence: TGTGCCAGCAGTTCGACTGACAGGGGCACTGAAGCTTTCTTT. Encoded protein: CASSSTDRGTEAFF.

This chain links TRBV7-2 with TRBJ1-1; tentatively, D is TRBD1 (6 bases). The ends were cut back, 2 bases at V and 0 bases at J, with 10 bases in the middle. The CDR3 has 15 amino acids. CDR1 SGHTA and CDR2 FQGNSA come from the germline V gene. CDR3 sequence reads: CASSLMGALNTEAFF. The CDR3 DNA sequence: TGTGCCAGCAGCTTAATGGGGGCCTTGAACACTGAAGCTTTCTTT.

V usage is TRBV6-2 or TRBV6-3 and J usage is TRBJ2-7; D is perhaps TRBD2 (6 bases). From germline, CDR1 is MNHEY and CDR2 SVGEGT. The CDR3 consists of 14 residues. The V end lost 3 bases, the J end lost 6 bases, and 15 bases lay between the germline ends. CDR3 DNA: TGTGCCAGCAGTTATGCGGGGCCCCACGGCGAGCAGTACTTC. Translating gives CASSYAGPHGEQYF.

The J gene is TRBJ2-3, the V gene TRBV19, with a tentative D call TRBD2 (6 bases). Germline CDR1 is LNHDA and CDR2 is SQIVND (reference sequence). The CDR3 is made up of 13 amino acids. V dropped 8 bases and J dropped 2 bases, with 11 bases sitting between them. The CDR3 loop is CASRRGTTDTQYF. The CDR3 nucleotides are TGTGCCAGTCGGCGGGGAACCACAGATACGCAGTATTTT.

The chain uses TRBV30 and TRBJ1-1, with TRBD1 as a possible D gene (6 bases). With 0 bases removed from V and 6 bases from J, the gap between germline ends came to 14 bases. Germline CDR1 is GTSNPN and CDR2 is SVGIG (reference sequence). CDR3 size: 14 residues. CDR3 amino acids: CAWSVRGARAEAFF. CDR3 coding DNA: TGTGCCTGGAGTGTACGGGGGGCTAGGGCTGAAGCTTTCTTT.

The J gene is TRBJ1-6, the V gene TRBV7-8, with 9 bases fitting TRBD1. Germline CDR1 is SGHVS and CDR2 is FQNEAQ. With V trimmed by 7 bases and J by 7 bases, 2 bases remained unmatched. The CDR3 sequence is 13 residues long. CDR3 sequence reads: CASNGQGNSPLHF. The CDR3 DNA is TGTGCCAGCAACGGACAGGGGAATTCACCCCTCCACTTT.

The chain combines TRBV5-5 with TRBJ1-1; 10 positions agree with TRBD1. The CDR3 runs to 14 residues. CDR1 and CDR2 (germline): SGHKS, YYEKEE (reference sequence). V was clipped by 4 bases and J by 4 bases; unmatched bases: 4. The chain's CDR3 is CASSPGQGRTEAFF. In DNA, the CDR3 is TGTGCCAGCAGCCCGGGACAGGGGCGCACTGAAGCTTTCTTT.

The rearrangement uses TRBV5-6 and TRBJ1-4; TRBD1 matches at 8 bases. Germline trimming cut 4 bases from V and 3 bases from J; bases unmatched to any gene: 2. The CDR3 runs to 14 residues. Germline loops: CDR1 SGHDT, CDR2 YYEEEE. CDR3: CASSVTGANEKLFF. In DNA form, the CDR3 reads TGTGCCAGCAGCGTGACAGGGGCTAATGAAAAACTGTTTTTT.

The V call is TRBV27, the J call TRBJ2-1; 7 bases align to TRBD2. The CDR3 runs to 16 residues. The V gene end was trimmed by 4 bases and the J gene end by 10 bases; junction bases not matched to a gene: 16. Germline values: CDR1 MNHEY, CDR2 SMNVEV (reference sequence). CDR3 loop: CASSSMLAAGGGEQFF. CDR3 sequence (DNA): TGTGCCAGCAGTTCTATGCTAGCGGCCGGAGGCGGCGAGCAGTTCTTC.

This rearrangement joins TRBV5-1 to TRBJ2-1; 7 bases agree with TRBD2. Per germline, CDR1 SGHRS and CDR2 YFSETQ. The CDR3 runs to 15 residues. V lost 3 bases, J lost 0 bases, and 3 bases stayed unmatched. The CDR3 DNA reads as TGCGCCAGCAGCTCCGGCGGGGGCTCCTACAATGAGCAGTTCTTC. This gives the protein CASSSGGGSYNEQFF.

CDR3 sequence: CASSAGLPTNTGELFF. The CDR3 nucleotides are TGTGCCAGCTCCGCCGGACTACCAACGAACACCGGGGAGCTGTTTTTT. The chain links TRBV18 to TRBJ2-2; possible D gene TRBD2, 6 bases. Looked up from germline, CDR1 is KGHSH and CDR2 is LQKENI. This CDR3 is 16 amino acids long. Trimming shortened V by 6 bases and J by 0 bases, and 14 bases separated the two germline ends.

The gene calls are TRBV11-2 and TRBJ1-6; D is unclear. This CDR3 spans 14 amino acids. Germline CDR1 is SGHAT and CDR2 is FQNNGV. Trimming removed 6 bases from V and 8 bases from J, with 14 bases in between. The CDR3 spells CASSPADFYSPLHF. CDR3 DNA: TGTGCCAGCAGTCCGGCCGACTTCTATTCACCCCTCCACTTT.

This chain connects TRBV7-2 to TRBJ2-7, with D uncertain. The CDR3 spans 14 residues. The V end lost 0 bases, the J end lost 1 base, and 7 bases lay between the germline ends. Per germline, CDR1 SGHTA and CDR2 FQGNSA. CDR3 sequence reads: CASSLASVSYEQYF. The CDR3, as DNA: TGTGCCAGCAGCTTAGCGTCTGTTTCCTACGAGCAGTACTTC.

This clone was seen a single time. The CDR3 DNA follows: TGTGCCAGCGGTTCGCGGGGGCAGGGAGAGACCCAGTACTTC. Translated: CASGSRGQGETQYF. The gene calls are TRBV19 and TRBJ2-5; D perhaps matches TRBD2 (7 bases). This CDR3 has 14 residues. From germline, CDR1 is LNHDA and CDR2 SQIVND (reference sequence). Trimming pared 9 bases from V and 4 bases from J, leaving 18 bases between.

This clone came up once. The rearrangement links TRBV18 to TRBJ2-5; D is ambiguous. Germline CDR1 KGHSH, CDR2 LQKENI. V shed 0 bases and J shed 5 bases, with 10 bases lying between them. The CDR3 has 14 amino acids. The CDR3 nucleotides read TGTGCCAGCTCACCACCGGAGAGTAGGGAGACCCAGTACTTC. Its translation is CASSPPESRETQYF.

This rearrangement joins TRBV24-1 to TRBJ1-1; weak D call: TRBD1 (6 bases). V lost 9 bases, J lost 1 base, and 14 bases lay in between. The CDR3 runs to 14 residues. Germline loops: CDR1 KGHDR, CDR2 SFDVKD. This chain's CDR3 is CATLRGWGNTEAFF. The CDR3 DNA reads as TGTGCCACCCTCAGGGGCTGGGGGAACACTGAAGCTTTCTTT.

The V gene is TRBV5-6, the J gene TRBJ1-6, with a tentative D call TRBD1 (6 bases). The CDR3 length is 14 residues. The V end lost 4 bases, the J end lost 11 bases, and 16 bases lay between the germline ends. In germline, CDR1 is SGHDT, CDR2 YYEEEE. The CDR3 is CASSTGTRTAPLHF. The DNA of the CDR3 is TGTGCCAGCAGCACGGGGACACGAACGGCACCCCTCCACTTT.

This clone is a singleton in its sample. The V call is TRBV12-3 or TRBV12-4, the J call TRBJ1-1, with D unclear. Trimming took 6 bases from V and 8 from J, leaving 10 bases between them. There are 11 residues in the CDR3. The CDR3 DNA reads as TGTGCCAGCAGCCCTGACTTCGAAGCTTTCTTT. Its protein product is CASSPDFEAFF.

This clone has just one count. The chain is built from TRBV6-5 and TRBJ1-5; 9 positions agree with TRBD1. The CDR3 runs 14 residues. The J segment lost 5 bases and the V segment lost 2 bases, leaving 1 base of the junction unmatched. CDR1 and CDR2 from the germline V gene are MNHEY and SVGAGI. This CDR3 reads CASSYRTGDQPQHF. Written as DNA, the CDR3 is TGTGCCAGCAGTTACCGGACAGGGGATCAGCCCCAGCATTTT.

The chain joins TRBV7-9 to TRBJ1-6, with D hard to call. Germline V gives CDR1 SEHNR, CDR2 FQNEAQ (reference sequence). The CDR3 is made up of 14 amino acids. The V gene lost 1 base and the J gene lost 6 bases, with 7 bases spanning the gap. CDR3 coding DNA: TGTGCCAGCAGCTTAGAGGGAGTTAATTCACCCCTCCACTTT. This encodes CASSLEGVNSPLHF.

The chain's CDR3 is CASSLARRGDYEQFF. The DNA for the CDR3 is TGTGCCAGCAGCTTAGCGCGGCGGGGGGACTATGAGCAGTTCTTC. The gene calls are TRBV7-2 and TRBJ2-1, with 8 bases lining up with TRBD2. V trimming: 0 bases; J trimming: 8 bases; junction bases outside the gene matches: 6. The CDR3 length is 15 residues. Germline values: CDR1 SGHTA, CDR2 FQGNSA.

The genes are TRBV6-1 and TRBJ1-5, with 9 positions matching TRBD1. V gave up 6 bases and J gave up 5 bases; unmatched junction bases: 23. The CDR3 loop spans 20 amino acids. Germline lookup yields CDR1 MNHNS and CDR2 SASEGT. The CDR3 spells CASREPLGQGGTRSHQPQHF. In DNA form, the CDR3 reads TGTGCCAGCAGAGAACCTTTGGGACAGGGAGGGACGAGGAGTCATCAGCCCCAGCATTTT.

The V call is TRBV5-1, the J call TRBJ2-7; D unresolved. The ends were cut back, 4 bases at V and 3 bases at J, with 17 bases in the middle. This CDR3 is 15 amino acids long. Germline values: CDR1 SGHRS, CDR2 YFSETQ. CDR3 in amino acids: CASSRSPGADYEQYF. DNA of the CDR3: TGCGCCAGCAGCCGCTCGCCTGGAGCAGACTACGAGCAGTACTTC.